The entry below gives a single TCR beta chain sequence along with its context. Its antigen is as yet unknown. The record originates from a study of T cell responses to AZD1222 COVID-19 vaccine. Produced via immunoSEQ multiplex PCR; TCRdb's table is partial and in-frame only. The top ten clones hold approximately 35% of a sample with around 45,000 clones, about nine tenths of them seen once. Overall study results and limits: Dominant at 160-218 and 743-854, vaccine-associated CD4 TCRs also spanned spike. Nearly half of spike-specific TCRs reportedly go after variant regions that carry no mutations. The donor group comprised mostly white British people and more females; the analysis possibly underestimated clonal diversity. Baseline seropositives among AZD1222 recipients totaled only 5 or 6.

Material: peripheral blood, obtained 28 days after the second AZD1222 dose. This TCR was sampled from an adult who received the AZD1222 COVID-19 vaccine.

This chain's CDR3 is CASSWGTRGYQETQYF. The CDR3, as DNA: TGTGCCAGCAGTTGGGGCACCCGGGGGTACCAAGAGACCCAGTACTTC. The V call is TRBV6-5, the J call TRBJ2-5; the D gene is possibly TRBD2 (6 bases). The CDR3 has 16 residues. Germline values: CDR1 MNHEY, CDR2 SVGAGI. V lost 4 bases and J lost 0, with 15 bases in between.